This T cell receptor (beta chain) was observed in a study of blood T cell repertoires in COVID-19. This clone was seen more than once but under ten times. CDR3 length equals 15 residues. Germline V gene lookup returns CDR1 KGHSH and CDR2 LQKENI. V lost 3 bases, J lost 7 bases, and 6 bases stayed unmatched. Only in-frame clones appear in the TCRdb table, and some are missing; sequencing was by immunoSEQ multiplex PCR. The sample contains some 280,000 clones, 75% to 90% of which appear only once. The specimen sequenced was peripheral blood. The genes are TRBV18 and TRBJ1-4; TRBD1 aligns across 9 bases. This receptor was identified in a woman in her fifties or sixties with acute or convalescent COVID-19. CDR3 nucleotides: TGTGCCAGCTCACCGTCGACAGGGGGTAGTGAAAAACTGTTTTTT. Translation gives CASSPSTGGSEKLFF.